These T cell receptor beta chains were read from a single sample in a study of T cell responses to AZD1222 COVID-19 vaccine. TCRdb's table, derived via immunoSEQ multiplex PCR, lists solely in-frame clones and lacks some. Of 150,000 to 200,000 clones detected, roughly nine tenths appear once; the ten largest clones hold around 1.6%. The sequenced sample was peripheral blood, obtained on day 0 of AZD1222 vaccination. The receptors were sampled from an adult in good health. CDR3s include the opening cysteine and the closing phenylalanine or tryptophan. The D gene is left open where the match is weak. The size of a clone is reported for some rows only, either as once, few or many, or as a class for expanded clones.

NA,TRBD1,TRBJ1-4,TRBV2,TGTGCCAGCAGTGCAGAGACAGGGCTTAATGAAAAACTGTTTTTT,CASSAETGLNEKLFF
NA,NA,TRBJ1-1,TRBV27,TGTGCCAGCAGTTTAGAATGGGCATCGAGGAGAGCTTTCTTT,CASSLEWASRRAFF
few,TRBD2,TRBJ2-1,TRBV7-2,TGTGCCAGCAGCTTGACACATAGCGGGCCTTACAATGAGCAGTTCTTC,CASSLTHSGPYNEQFF
NA,TRBD2,TRBJ2-5,TRBV11-3,TGTGCCAGCAGCTTAAGGAGCGGGAGCGGGGGTGAGACCCAGTACTTC,CASSLRSGSGGETQYF
NA,TRBD1,TRBJ2-1,TRBV30,TGTGCCTGGAGCCCGGGACAGCTTTCGTCCCTAAACAATGAGCAGTTCTTC,CAWSPGQLSSLNNEQFF
NA,NA,TRBJ1-2,TRBV4-3,TGCGCCAGCAGCCAAGTCGGCAGGGGAGATGTAGGCTACACCTTC,CASSQVGRGDVGYTF
NA,TRBD1,TRBJ1-5,TRBV5-1,TGCGCCAGCAGCTTGGGGACAGGGGGCGGCAATCAGCCCCAGCATTTT,CASSLGTGGGNQPQHF
once,TRBD1,TRBJ1-6,TRBV5-6,TGTGCCAGCAGCTACTGGACAGGCCGCGATTCACCCCTCCACTTT,CASSYWTGRDSPLHF
NA,TRBD1,TRBJ1-4,TRBV27,TGTGCCAGCAGTCGAATTACAGGGGGATCTAATGAAAAACTGTTTTTT,CASSRITGGSNEKLFF
NA,NA,TRBJ1-2,TRBV29-1,TGCAGCGGGTTACAGGGCTATGGCTACACCTTC,CSGLQGYGYTF
NA,TRBD1,TRBJ1-5,TRBV24-1,TGTGCCACCAGTGATGGGGGACAGGCCAATCAGCCCCAGCATTTT,CATSDGGQANQPQHF
NA,TRBD1,TRBJ2-2,TRBV10-3,TGTGCCATCAGTGACGGGAGGACAGGGGCCACCGGGGAGCTGTTTTTT,CAISDGRTGATGELFF
NA,NA,TRBJ2-1,TRBV19,TGTGCCAGCCAAACAGGGTTTGACAATGAGCAGTTCTTC,CASQTGFDNEQFF
few,TRBD2,TRBJ2-1,TRBV6-4,TGTGCCAGCAGTGAGGGGCGGGAGGGCTCCAATGAGCAGTTCTTC,CASSEGREGSNEQFF
NA,NA,TRBJ1-1,TRBV19,TGTGCCAGTAGAGACGACCGGGACGTGAACACTGAAGCTTTCTTT,CASRDDRDVNTEAFF
NA,TRBD1,TRBJ1-6,TRBV4-2,TGTGCCAGCAGCCAAGTCGGGACAGTAAATAATTCACCCCTCCACTTT,CASSQVGTVNNSPLHF
NA,NA,TRBJ2-5,TRBV21-1,TGTGCCAGCAGCTCCTTGGGGTGGCAGCCACGGGAGACCCAGTACTTC,CASSSLGWQPRETQYF
NA,NA,TRBJ1-2,TRBV10-3,TGTGCCATCAGTCCGCTGACAGGTGGCTCCTATGGCTACACCTTC,CAISPLTGGSYGYTF
NA,NA,TRBJ2-2,TRBV19,TGTGCCAGTAGTATAGTATATAGGGGACACGGGGAGCTGTTTTTT,CASSIVYRGHGELFF
NA,NA,TRBJ1-5,TRBV12-1,TGTGCCAGCAGCTTCGTCTTGAGAGAGCAGCCCCAGCATTTT,CASSFVLREQPQHF
NA,NA,TRBJ1-2,TRBV18,TGTGCCAGCTCACCACAACAGGGTCTCTATGGCTACACCTTC,CASSPQQGLYGYTF
NA,NA,TRBJ2-3,TRBV18,TGTGCCACCAACCGGGACCATCACACAGATACGCAGTATTTT,CATNRDHHTDTQYF
once,NA,TRBJ1-1,TRBV19,TGTGCCAGTACCCCACGGGGGGGAGGGGACACTGAAGCTTTCTTT,CASTPRGGGDTEAFF
NA,NA,TRBJ1-1,TRBV12-3/TRBV12-4,TGTGCCAGCAGTTTAGCCGAGAACACTGAAGCTTTCTTT,CASSLAENTEAFF
NA,NA,TRBJ2-1,TRBV13,TGTGCCAGCAGCCCCCGGTCGGGCAATGAGCAGTTCTTC,CASSPRSGNEQFF
NA,TRBD1,TRBJ1-2,TRBV24-1,TGTGCCACCAGTGCTGGACAGGGCTATGGCTACACCTTC,CATSAGQGYGYTF
NA,NA,TRBJ1-3,TRBV7-2,TGTGCCAGCAGCGCCGGGACATCTCCTGGAAACACCATATATTTT,CASSAGTSPGNTIYF
NA,TRBD2,TRBJ2-3,TRBV28,TGTGCCAGCAGTTTAACGTCCGGACTAGTGTCGGGGATACCTAGCACAGATACGCAGTATTTT,CASSLTSGLVSGIPSTDTQYF
NA,NA,TRBJ1-5,TRBV10-3,TGTGCCATCAGTGTCAGGGTAGATCAGCCCCAGCATTTT,CAISVRVDQPQHF
NA,NA,TRBJ1-6,TRBV2,TGTGCCAGCAGGGATGACAGGACGAATGGGGCCCTCCACTTT,CASRDDRTNGALHF
NA,NA,TRBJ1-3,TRBV7-3,TGTGCCAGCAGCTTAGCCTCTGGAAACACCATATATTTT,CASSLASGNTIYF
NA,TRBD1,TRBJ1-6,TRBV6-4,TGTGCCAGCAGCCCCGGGACAGGGGGCACTTCACCCCTCCACTTT,CASSPGTGGTSPLHF
NA,NA,TRBJ1-5,TRBV19,TGTGCCAGTAGTCGGCAAAATGATCGGGTCTTGGCCAATCAGCCCCAGCATTTT,CASSRQNDRVLANQPQHF
NA,TRBD2,TRBJ2-1,TRBV7-9,TGTGCCAGCAGCGCGGGAGCGACCTACAATGAGCAGTTCTTC,CASSAGATYNEQFF
NA,TRBD1,TRBJ1-2,TRBV10-2,TGCGCCAGCAGTGAGTCACAGGGGGCGACCGCTCTTGGCTACACCTTC,CASSESQGATALGYTF
NA,TRBD2,TRBJ2-5,TRBV27,TGTGCCAGCAGTTTATCACCCAAGGTAGCGGGGGGGCTGGAGACCCAGTACTTC,CASSLSPKVAGGLETQYF
few,TRBD1,TRBJ1-5,TRBV28,TGTGCCAGCAGTTTATCCAAAACAGGGGGCCCTGGTCAGCCCCAGCATTTT,CASSLSKTGGPGQPQHF
NA,NA,TRBJ1-2,TRBV12-3/TRBV12-4,TGTGCCAGCAGTTTCGGTCGAAACTATGGCTACACCTTC,CASSFGRNYGYTF
NA,NA,TRBJ2-6,TRBV18,TGTGCCAGCTCACTTTACTCTGGGGCCAACGTCCTGACTTTC,CASSLYSGANVLTF
once,NA,TRBJ1-3,TRBV29-1,TGCAGCGTTGCGGTGGGGACACCTGGAAACACCATATATTTT,CSVAVGTPGNTIYF
NA,TRBD1,TRBJ2-1,TRBV9,TGTGCCAGCAGTGATCAGGGGGCAAATGAGCAGTTCTTC,CASSDQGANEQFF
NA,NA,TRBJ2-5,TRBV24-1,TGTGCCACCAGTGACCCACTTCCAGGGAAGAACCCCCAAGAGACCCAGTACTTC,CATSDPLPGKNPQETQYF
NA,NA,TRBJ1-5,TRBV12-3/TRBV12-4,TGTGCCAGCAGGACGGGACATGATCAGCCCCAGCATTTT,CASRTGHDQPQHF
NA,NA,TRBJ1-5,TRBV2,TGTGCCAGCAGTGAAACGGCAAATCAGCCCCAGCATTTT,CASSETANQPQHF
NA,NA,TRBJ2-3,TRBV28,TGTGCCACCGACTCCCCAGGGGGCACAGATACGCAGTATTTT,CATDSPGGTDTQYF
NA,NA,TRBJ1-4,TRBV29-1,TGCAGCGTTGAAGATCAAGGGGCGAGGGGCCAAAAACTGTTTTTT,CSVEDQGARGQKLFF
NA,TRBD2,TRBJ2-3,TRBV28,TGTGCCAGCCCCCCGGCGGGGGGTGACGGGAGGGATACGCAGTATTTT,CASPPAGGDGRDTQYF
NA,NA,TRBJ1-5,TRBV3-1/TRBV3-2,TGTGCCAGCAGCCCTGAGGTTCGGGGCTCGCCCCAGCATTTT,CASSPEVRGSPQHF
NA,NA,TRBJ2-7,TRBV28,TGTGCCAGCAAAGGCACAGCCTACGAGCAGTACTTC,CASKGTAYEQYF
few,NA,TRBJ1-1,TRBV5-1,TGCGCCAGCAGCTTGGGAGGGGGTCCTGAAGCTTTCTTT,CASSLGGGPEAFF
NA,NA,TRBJ1-2,TRBV6-5,TGTGCCAGCAGCGAGGCCCAGGTCCCTAACTATGGCTACACCTTC,CASSEAQVPNYGYTF
NA,NA,TRBJ2-1,TRBV29-1,TGCAGCGGACGAATCAATGAGCAGTTCTTC,CSGRINEQFF
NA,NA,TRBJ2-5,TRBV13,TGTGCCAGCAGACAGGACCGCCAAGAGACCCAGTACTTC,CASRQDRQETQYF
few,NA,TRBJ2-7,TRBV11-2,TGTGCCAGCAGCTTAGGGGCTTACGAGCAGTACTTC,CASSLGAYEQYF
NA,NA,TRBJ1-3,TRBV3-1/TRBV3-2,TGTGCCAGCCGCCGTAACTCAAATGGAAACACCATATATTTT,CASRRNSNGNTIYF
NA,NA,TRBJ2-2,TRBV6-2/TRBV6-3,TGTGCCAGCAGTTACTGGGCTGCGGAGCTGTTTTTT,CASSYWAAELFF
NA,NA,TRBJ2-1,TRBV11-3,TGTGCCAGCAGCTCGACAGGGAGGTCCAATGAGCAGTTCTTC,CASSSTGRSNEQFF